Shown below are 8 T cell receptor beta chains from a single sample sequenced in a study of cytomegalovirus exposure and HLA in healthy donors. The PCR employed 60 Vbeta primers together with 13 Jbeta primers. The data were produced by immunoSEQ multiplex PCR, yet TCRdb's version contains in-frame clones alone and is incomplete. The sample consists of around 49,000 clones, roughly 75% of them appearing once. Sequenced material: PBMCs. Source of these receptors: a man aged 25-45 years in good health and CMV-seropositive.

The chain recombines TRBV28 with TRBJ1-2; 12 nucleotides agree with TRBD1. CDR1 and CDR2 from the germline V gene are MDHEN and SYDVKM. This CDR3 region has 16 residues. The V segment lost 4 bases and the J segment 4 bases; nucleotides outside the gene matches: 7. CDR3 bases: TGTGCCAGCAGTTCGTCTGGGACAGGGGGCTCCTATGGCTACACCTTC. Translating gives CASSSSGTGGSYGYTF.

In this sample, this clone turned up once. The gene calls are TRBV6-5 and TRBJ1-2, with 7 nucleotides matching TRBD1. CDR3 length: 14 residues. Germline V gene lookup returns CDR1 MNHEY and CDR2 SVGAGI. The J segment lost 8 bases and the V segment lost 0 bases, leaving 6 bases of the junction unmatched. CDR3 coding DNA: TGTGCCAGCAGTTACTCCCGAGGACAGGAGGGCTACACCTTC. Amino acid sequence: CASSYSRGQEGYTF.

CDR3 in DNA: TGTGCCAGCAGCTTAGCCAGTCCCAGGGGAGCGACTGAAGCTTTCTTT. This codes for CASSLASPRGATEAFF. V gene TRBV11-1 combines with J gene TRBJ1-1; D is possibly TRBD1 (6 bases). CDR1 is SGHAT, CDR2 FQDESV, per germline (reference sequence). The CDR3 has 16 residues. V gave up 0 bases and J gave up 5 bases, with 16 bases separating them.

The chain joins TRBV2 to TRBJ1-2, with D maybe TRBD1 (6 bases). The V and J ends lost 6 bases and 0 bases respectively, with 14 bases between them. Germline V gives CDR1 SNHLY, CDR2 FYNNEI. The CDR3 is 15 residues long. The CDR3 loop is CASRETGSTNYGYTF. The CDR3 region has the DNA TGTGCCAGCAGGGAGACAGGATCTACTAACTATGGCTACACCTTC.

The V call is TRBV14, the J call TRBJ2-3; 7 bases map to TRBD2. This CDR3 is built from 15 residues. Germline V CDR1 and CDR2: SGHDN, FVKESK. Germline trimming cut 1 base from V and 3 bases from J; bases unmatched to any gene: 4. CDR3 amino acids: CASSQGRGGTDTQYF. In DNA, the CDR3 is TGTGCCAGCAGCCAAGGACGGGGAGGGACAGATACGCAGTATTTT.

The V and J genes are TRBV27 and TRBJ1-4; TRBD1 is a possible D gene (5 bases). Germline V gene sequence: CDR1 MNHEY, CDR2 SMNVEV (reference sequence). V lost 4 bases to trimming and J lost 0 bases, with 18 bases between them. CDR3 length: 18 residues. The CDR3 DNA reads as TGTGCCAGCAGTTCTTACAACCTCGGGACTGCAACTAATGAAAAACTGTTTTTT. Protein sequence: CASSSYNLGTATNEKLFF.

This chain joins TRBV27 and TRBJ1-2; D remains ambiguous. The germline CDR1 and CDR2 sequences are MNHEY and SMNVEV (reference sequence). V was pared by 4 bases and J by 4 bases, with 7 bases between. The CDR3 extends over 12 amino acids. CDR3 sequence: CASSSGPYGYTF. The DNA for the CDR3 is TGTGCCAGCAGTTCCGGTCCCTATGGCTACACCTTC.

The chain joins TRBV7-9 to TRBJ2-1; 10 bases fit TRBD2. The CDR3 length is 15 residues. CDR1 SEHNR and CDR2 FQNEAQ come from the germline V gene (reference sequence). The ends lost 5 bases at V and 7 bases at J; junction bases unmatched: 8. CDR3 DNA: TGTGCCAGCAGCCCACGAGCGGGGGGGTGGAATGAGCAGTTCTTC. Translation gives CASSPRAGGWNEQFF.